A single sample is the source of the 14 T cell receptor beta chains below, sequenced in a study of T cell responses to AZD1222 COVID-19 vaccine. TCRdb's copy holds only in-frame clones and misses some; the assay was immunoSEQ multiplex PCR. The sample lists about 92,000 clones, around 86% occurring once. The sequencing here drew on peripheral blood, taken on day 0 of AZD1222 vaccination. These receptors were taken from an adult in good health.

The CDR3 reads CASSFGMNTEAFF. CDR3 coding DNA: TGTGCCAGCAGCTTTGGAATGAACACTGAAGCTTTCTTT. The rearrangement joins TRBV7-2 to TRBJ1-1; D is undetermined. V was clipped by 3 bases and J by 0 bases, with 5 bases between them. The CDR3 runs to 13 residues. In germline, CDR1 is SGHTA, CDR2 FQGNSA.

V gene TRBV5-4 combines with J gene TRBJ2-5; no reliable D call. Looked up from germline, CDR1 is SGHNT and CDR2 is YYREEE (reference sequence). The CDR3 covers 14 residues. V was trimmed by 0 bases and J by 4 bases, leaving 10 bases between them. CDR3 amino acids: CASSLDSLGETQYF. CDR3 sequence (DNA): TGTGCCAGCAGCTTGGACAGCTTGGGAGAGACCCAGTACTTC.

The J gene is TRBJ1-5, the V gene TRBV3-1 (or the pseudogene TRBV3-2); D is unclear. The CDR3 contains 14 residues. Germline V gene lookup returns CDR1 LGHDT and CDR2 YNNKEL (reference sequence). Trimming took 0 bases from V and 7 from J, leaving 10 bases between them. CDR3 in DNA: TGTGCCAGCAGCCAAGATTCGGCGGGGCAGCCCCAGCATTTT. Residues: CASSQDSAGQPQHF.

As concerns this clone: One end of the junction varies from germline; a read error may be responsible. This chain connects TRBV28 to TRBJ2-7; D is possibly TRBD2 (6 bases). The germline CDR1 and CDR2 sequences are MDHEN and SYDVKM. CDR3 length equals 13 residues. As DNA, the CDR3 is TGTGCGAGCACCCCGGGTCGGGAGCACGAGCAGTACTTC. Translating it yields CASTPGREHEQYF.

This clone was seen only a few times. The J gene is TRBJ2-2, the V gene TRBV27; 7 positions match TRBD1. This CDR3 has 15 residues. Germline values: CDR1 MNHEY, CDR2 SMNVEV (reference sequence). With 2 bases clipped from V and 4 bases from J, the junction kept 4 bases outside the gene matches. CDR3 coding DNA: TGTGCCAGCAGTTTAAGACAGGGTTTCACCGGGGAGCTGTTTTTT. As protein: CASSLRQGFTGELFF.

The chain carries TRBV19 and TRBJ1-2; tentatively, D is TRBD1 (5 bases). V was shortened by 3 bases and J by 8 bases, with 13 bases between the two germline ends. This CDR3 has 13 residues. Germline assignment: CDR1 LNHDA and CDR2 SQIVND (reference sequence). CDR3 sequence (DNA): TGTGCCAGTAGTATCGGGCAGGGCCACGGCTACACCTTC. Its translation: CASSIGQGHGYTF.

The gene calls are TRBV18 and TRBJ1-2; no firm D call. Trimming removed 0 bases at V and 0 bases at J, with 11 bases between. Germline V gene data show CDR1 as KGHSH and CDR2 as LQKENI. The CDR3 is made up of 16 amino acids. The CDR3 coding sequence is TGTGCCAGCTCACCACCCTTAGCGAGAGCTAACTATGGCTACACCTTC. The encoded protein is CASSPPLARANYGYTF.

The rearrangement joins TRBV30 to TRBJ1-1; D gene ambiguous. The germline V gene encodes CDR1 GTSNPN and CDR2 SVGIG (reference sequence). CDR3 length equals 13 residues. V was trimmed by 5 bases and J by 3 bases, leaving 13 bases between them. The CDR3 here is CAWGRTTDTEAFF. The DNA of the CDR3 is TGTGCCTGGGGAAGGACCACCGACACTGAAGCTTTCTTT.

The chain recombines TRBV6-9 with TRBJ2-7; the match to TRBD1 covers 9 bases. This CDR3 spans 14 amino acids. Trimming took 4 bases from V and 4 from J; bases not matched to a gene: 5. Germline V lookup: CDR1 MNHGY, CDR2 SVAAGI. CDR3 sequence (DNA): TGTGCCAGCAGTTCTTTGGGACAGGGTTACGAGCAGTACTTC. Protein product: CASSSLGQGYEQYF.

The chain uses TRBV10-3 and TRBJ1-2; D not resolved. Germline CDR1 reads ENHRY; CDR2 reads SYGVKD. Deletions cut 11 bases from V and 11 bases from J, with 18 bases between. CDR3 length equals 11 residues. CDR3 nucleotides: TGTGCCTTCCAGGAAGCCCAGCTTTACACCTTC. Protein: CAFQEAQLYTF.

The chain combines TRBV5-1 with TRBJ1-2, with 7 nucleotides matching TRBD1. CDR3 length equals 13 residues. From germline, CDR1 is SGHRS and CDR2 YFSETQ. After removal of 4 bases from V and 7 bases from J, the junction contained 7 bases not matched to a gene. DNA for the CDR3: TGCGCCAGCAGCACTGTCAGGGGGGGTGGCTACACCTTC. It encodes CASSTVRGGGYTF.

This chain uses TRBV5-1 with TRBJ2-1, with D possibly being TRBD2 (5 bases). The V gene's germline CDR1 is SGHRS and CDR2 YFSETQ. This CDR3 spans 14 amino acids. Trimming stripped 6 bases from V and 0 bases from J, with 10 bases between. For the CDR3, the DNA is TGCGCCAGCACAAGCGGTACCTCCTACAATGAGCAGTTCTTC. It is translated as CASTSGTSYNEQFF.

The chain employs TRBV30 and TRBJ2-7; 9 bases are a match to TRBD2. CDR1 GTSNPN and CDR2 SVGIG come from the germline V gene (reference sequence). This CDR3 has 16 residues. V dropped 3 bases and J dropped 4; count of bases not matched to a gene: 13. As DNA, the CDR3 is TGTGCCTGGAGACCTAGTAGCGGGAGCCTTGGGTACGAGCAGTACTTC. Its translation: CAWRPSSGSLGYEQYF.

This chain joins TRBV7-8 and TRBJ2-2; a possible D gene is TRBD2 (5 bases). The germline V gene has CDR1 SGHVS and CDR2 FQNEAQ. The CDR3 totals 15 residues. Trimming stripped 5 bases from V and 4 bases from J, with 14 bases between. The CDR3 loop is CASSLPRAGTGELFF. DNA for the CDR3: TGTGCCAGCAGCCTACCGCGGGCGGGCACCGGGGAGCTGTTTTTT.